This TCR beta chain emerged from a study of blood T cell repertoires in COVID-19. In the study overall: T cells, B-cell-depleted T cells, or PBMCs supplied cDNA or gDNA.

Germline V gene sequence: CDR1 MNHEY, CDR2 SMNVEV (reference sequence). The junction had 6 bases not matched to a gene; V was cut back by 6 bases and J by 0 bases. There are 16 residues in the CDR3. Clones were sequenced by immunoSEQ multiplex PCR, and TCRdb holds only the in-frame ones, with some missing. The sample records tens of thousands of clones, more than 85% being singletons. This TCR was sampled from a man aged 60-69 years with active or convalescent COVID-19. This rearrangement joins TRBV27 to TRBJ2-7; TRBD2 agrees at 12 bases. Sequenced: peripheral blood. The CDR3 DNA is TGTGCCAGCAGAGGACTAGCGGGAATTATCTCCTACGAGCAGTACTTC. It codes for CASRGLAGIISYEQYF.